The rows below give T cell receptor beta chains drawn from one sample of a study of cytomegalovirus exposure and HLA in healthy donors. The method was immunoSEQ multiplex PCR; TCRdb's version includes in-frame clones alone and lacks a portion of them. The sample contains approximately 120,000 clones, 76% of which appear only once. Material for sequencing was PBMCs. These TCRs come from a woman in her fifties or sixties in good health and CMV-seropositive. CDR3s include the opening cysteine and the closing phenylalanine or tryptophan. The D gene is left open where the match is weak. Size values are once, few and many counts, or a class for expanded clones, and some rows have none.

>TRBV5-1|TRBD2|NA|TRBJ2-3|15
TGCGCCAGCAGGTCGACTAGCGGCCGCACAGATACGCAGTATTTT
CASRSTSGRTDTQYF
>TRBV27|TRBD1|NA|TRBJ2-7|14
TGTGCCAGCAGCTCGACAGGGGGCGGATACGAGCAGTACTTC
CASSSTGGGYEQYF
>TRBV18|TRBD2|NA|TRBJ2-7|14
TGTGCCAGCTCGAACCGCACTAGCGCTCACGAGCAGTACTTC
CASSNRTSAHEQYF
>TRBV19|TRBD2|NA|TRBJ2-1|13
TGTGCCAGTCGGGAGGGCCCTGAACTTGAGCAGTTCTTC
CASREGPELEQFF
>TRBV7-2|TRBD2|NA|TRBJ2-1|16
TGTGCCAGCAGCCCGCTGGGACTAGCGGGGGGCAATGAGCAGTTCTTC
CASSPLGLAGGNEQFF
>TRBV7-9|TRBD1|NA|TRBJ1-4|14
TGTGCCAGCAGCCGAGGACAGGGTGAAGAAAAACTGTTTTTT
CASSRGQGEEKLFF
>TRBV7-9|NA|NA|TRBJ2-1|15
TGTGCCAGCAGCTTAGAGAGAGGACATTCCAATGAGCAGTTCTTC
CASSLERGHSNEQFF
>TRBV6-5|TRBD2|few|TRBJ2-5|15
TGTGCCAGCAGAAGCGGACTAGCTAGGGGAGAGACCCAGTACTTC
CASRSGLARGETQYF
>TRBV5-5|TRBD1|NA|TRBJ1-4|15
TGTGCCAGCAGCCGCCTACAGGGGGCTAATGAAAAACTGTTTTTT
CASSRLQGANEKLFF
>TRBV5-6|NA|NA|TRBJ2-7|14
TGTGCCAGCAGCCCCGACAGGAGCACCTACGAGCAGTACTTC
CASSPDRSTYEQYF
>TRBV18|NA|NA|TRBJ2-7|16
TGTGCCAGCTCACCACCGGGTACAGGACGGACCTACGAGCAGTACTTC
CASSPPGTGRTYEQYF
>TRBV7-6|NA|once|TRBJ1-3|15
TGTGCCAGCAGCCCTCTCACAGGGCTTGGAAACACCATATATTTT
CASSPLTGLGNTIYF
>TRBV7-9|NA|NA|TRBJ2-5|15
TGTGCCAGCAGCTTAGGTGCAGGATATCAAGAGACCCAGTACTTC
CASSLGAGYQETQYF
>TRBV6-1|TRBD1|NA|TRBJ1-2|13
TGTGCCAGCAAATCGACAGGGAACTATGGCTACACCTTC
CASKSTGNYGYTF
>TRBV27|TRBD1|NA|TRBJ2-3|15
TGTGCCAGCAGTTGGGCAGGGGGAGGCACAGATACGCAGTATTTT
CASSWAGGGTDTQYF
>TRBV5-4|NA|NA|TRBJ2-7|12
TGTGCCAGCAGTATCGACAGATACGAGCAGTACTTC
CASSIDRYEQYF
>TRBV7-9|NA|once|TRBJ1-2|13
TGTTCCAGCAGCCCCCCGGTTGGCTATGGCTACACCTTC
CSSSPPVGYGYTF
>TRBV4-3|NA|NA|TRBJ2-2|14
TGCGCCAGCAGCCAAGAGGCGGGGACCGGGGAGCTGTTTTTT
CASSQEAGTGELFF
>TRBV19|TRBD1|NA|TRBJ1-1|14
TGTGCCAGTACCCTGGGACAGGCGAACACTGAAGCTTTCTTT
CASTLGQANTEAFF
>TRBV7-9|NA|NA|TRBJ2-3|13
TGTGCCAGCAGCTTCCCGGGCACAGATACGCAGTATTTT
CASSFPGTDTQYF
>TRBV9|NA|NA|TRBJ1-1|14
TGTGCCAGCAGCGTAGGGGGCCGAAACACTGAAGCTTTCTTT
CASSVGGRNTEAFF
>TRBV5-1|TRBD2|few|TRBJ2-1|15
TGCGCCAGCAGCCTGGGACTAGCGGGAGTAAATGAGCAGTTCTTC
CASSLGLAGVNEQFF
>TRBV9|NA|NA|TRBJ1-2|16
TGTGCCAGCACCCCCCTCCAGGCGGGCTTGGACTATGGCTACACCTTC
CASTPLQAGLDYGYTF
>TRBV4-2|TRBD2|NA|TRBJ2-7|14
TGTGCCAGCAGTCATAGCGGGGGGGCAGCCGAGCAGTACTTC
CASSHSGGAAEQYF
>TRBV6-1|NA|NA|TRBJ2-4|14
TGTGCCAGCCAACTAACAGGGACCAAAAACAGTCAGTACTTC
CASQLTGTKNSQYF
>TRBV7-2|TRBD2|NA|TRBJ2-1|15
TGTGCCAGCAGCTTAATAGCGGGAGACCACAATGAGCAGTTCTTC
CASSLIAGDHNEQFF
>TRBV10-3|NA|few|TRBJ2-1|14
TGTGCCATCAGTGAGTTTGGCGTGAGGAATGAGCAGTTCTTC
CAISEFGVRNEQFF
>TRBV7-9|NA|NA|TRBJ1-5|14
TGTGCCAGCCAACCGGGACATCTTGATCAGCCCCAGCATTTT
CASQPGHLDQPQHF
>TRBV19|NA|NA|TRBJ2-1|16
TGTGCCAGTAGTATAGATCTAGGGGCAGGTGGGGATGAGCAGTTCTTC
CASSIDLGAGGDEQFF
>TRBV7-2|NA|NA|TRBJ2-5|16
TGTGCCAGCAGCTCCGCTATGGCGGGATTTCAAGAGACCCAGTACTTC
CASSSAMAGFQETQYF
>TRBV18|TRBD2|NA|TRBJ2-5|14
TGTGCCAGCTCTCAACTAGCGGGAGCGGGGACCCAGTACTTC
CASSQLAGAGTQYF
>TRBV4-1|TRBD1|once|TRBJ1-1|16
TGCGCCAGCAGCCAACGTCAAACAGGGGCGAACACTGAAGCTTTCTTT
CASSQRQTGANTEAFF
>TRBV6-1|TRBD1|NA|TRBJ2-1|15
TGTGCCAGCAGCCGGGACAGTAGCCTTACAAATGAGCAGTTCTTC
CASSRDSSLTNEQFF
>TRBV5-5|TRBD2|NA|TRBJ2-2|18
TGTGCCAGCAGCTTGGGGCTAGCGGGGGGGCCGAACACCGGGGAGCTGTTTTTT
CASSLGLAGGPNTGELFF
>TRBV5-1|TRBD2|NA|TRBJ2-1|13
TGCGCCAGCAAACCCCTAGCGGGAGATGAGCAGTTCTTC
CASKPLAGDEQFF
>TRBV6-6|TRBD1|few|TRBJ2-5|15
TGTGCCAGCAGTTATTTCGACAGGGGGCGAGAGACCCAGTACTTC
CASSYFDRGRETQYF
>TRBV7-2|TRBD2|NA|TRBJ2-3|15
TGTGCCAGCAGCCTTAGCGGGAGTAGCACAGATACGCAGTATTTT
CASSLSGSSTDTQYF
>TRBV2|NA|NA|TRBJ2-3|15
TGTGCCAGCAGTGGCCTCCCTAGCGCCACAGATACGCAGTATTTT
CASSGLPSATDTQYF
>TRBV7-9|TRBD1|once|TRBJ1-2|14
TGTGCCAGCAGCTTAGTATCGACAGGGGATGGCTACACCTTC
CASSLVSTGDGYTF
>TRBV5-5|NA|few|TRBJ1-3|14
TGTGCCAGCAGCCCCGGGTCCTCTGGAAACACCATATATTTT
CASSPGSSGNTIYF
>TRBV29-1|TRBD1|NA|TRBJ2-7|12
TGCAGCGTATCGACAGGGGACCACGAGCAGTACTTC
CSVSTGDHEQYF
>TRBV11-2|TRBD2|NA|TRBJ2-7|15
TGTGCCAGCAGGGAGGTGGCGGGGGGGTACTACGAGCAGTACTTC
CASREVAGGYYEQYF
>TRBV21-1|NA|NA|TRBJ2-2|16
TGTGCCAGCAGCATTCTAGCGCACGCGAACACCGGGGAGCTGTTTTTT
CASSILAHANTGELFF
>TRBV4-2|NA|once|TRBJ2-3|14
TGTGCCAGCAGCCAGGAAGTACAGTCAGATACGCAGTATTTT
CASSQEVQSDTQYF
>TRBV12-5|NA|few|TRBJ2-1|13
TGTGCTAGTGGCCTTCAAGACGGGGATGAGCAGTTCTTC
CASGLQDGDEQFF
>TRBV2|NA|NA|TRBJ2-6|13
TGTGCCGGGGCGGTCTCTGGGGCCAACGGCCTGACTTTC
CAGAVSGANGLTF
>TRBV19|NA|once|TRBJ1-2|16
TGTGCCAGTAGTACCGGGAGAATGTTAGCTAACTATGGCTACACCTTC
CASSTGRMLANYGYTF
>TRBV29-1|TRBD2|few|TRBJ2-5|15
TGCAGCGTTGAAGGGACTAGGGGAATCCAAGAGACCCAGTACTTC
CSVEGTRGIQETQYF
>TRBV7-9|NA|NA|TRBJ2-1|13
TGTGCCAGCAGCTTAGTGTCGTACAATGAGCAGTTCTTC
CASSLVSYNEQFF